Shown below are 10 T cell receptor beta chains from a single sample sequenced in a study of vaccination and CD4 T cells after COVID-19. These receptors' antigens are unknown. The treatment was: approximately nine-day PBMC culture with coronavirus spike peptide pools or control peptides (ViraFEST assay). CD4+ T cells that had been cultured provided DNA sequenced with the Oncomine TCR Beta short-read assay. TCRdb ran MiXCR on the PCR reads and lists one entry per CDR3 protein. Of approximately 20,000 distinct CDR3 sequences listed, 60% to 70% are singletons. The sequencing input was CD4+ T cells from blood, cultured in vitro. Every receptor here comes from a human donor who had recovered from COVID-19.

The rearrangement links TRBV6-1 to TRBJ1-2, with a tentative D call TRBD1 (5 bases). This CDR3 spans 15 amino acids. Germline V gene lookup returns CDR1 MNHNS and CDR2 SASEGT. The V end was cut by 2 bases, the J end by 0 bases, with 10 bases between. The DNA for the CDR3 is TGTGCCAGCAGTGAACCCGGGGGGGCTAACTATGGCTACACCTTC. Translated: CASSEPGGANYGYTF.

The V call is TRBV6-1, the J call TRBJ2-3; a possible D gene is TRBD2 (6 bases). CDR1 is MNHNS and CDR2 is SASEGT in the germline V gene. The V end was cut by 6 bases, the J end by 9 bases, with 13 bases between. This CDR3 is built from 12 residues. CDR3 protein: CASSAPGLTQYF. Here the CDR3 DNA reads TGTGCCAGCAGCGCACCGGGACTGACGCAGTATTTT.

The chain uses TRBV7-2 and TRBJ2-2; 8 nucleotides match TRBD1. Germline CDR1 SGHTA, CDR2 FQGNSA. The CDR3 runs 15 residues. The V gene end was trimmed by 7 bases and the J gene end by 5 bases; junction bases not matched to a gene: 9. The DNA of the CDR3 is TGTGCCAGCAACCCTCGGACAGGGAGAACCGGGGAGCTGTTTTTT. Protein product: CASNPRTGRTGELFF.

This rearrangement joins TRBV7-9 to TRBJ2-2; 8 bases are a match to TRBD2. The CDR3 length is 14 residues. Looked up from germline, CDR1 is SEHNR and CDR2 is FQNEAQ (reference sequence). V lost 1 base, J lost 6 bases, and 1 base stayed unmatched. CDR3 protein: CASSLDGRAGELFF. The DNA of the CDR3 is TGTGCCAGCAGCTTAGACGGGAGGGCCGGGGAGCTGTTTTTT.

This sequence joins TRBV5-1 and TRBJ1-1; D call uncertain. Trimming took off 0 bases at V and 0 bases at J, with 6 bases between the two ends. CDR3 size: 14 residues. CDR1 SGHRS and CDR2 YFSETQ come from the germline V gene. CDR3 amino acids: CASSLERVNTEAFF. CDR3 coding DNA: TGCGCCAGCAGCTTGGAACGGGTGAACACTGAAGCTTTCTTT.

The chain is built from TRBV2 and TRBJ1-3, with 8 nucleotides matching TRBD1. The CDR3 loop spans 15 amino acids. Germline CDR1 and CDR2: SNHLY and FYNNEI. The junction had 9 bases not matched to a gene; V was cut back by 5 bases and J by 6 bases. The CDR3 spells CASSSADRGLNTIYF. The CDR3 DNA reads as TGTGCCAGCAGTTCAGCCGACAGGGGTCTAAACACCATATATTTT.

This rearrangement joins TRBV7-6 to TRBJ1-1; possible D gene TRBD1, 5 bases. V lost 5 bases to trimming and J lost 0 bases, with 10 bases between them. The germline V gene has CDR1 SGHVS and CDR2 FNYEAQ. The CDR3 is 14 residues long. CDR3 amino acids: CASSPQVLNTEAFF. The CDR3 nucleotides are TGTGCCAGCAGCCCACAGGTTTTGAACACTGAAGCTTTCTTT.

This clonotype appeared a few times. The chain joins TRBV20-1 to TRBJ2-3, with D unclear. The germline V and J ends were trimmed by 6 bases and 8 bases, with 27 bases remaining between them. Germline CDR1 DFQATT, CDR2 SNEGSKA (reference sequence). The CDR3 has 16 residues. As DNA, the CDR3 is TGCAGTGCCCTCCCCGCAGGCTACATAACACGGGTTACGCAGTATTTT. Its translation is CSALPAGYITRVTQYF.

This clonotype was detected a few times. The CDR3 DNA sequence: TGTGCCAGCAGCTTAGACAGGGGGCTACGTCAGCCCCAGCATTTT. It codes for CASSLDRGLRQPQHF. V is TRBV7-8 and J is TRBJ1-5, with 9 bases aligning to TRBD1. Trimming cost V 1 base and J 6 bases; bases outside gene matches: 4. Germline loops: CDR1 SGHVS, CDR2 FQNEAQ. This CDR3 is built from 15 residues.

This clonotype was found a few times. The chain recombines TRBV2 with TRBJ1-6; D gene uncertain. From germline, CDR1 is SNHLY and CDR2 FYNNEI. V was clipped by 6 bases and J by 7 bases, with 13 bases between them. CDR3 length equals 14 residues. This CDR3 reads CASRPQEGNSPLHF. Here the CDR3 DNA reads TGTGCCAGCAGACCCCAGGAGGGCAATTCACCCCTCCACTTT.